This TCR beta chain derives from a study of T cell repertoires in cytomegalovirus infection (dated by TCRdb to between 2017 and 2020). At the level of the whole study: Donor HLA type was relevant to the analysis, because carriage of CMV infection together with the matching HLA type was indicated by public TCR beta signatures.

This clonotype turned up a few times. The specificity of this receptor is unknown. No base quality values were provided; no much bigger clone lies one nucleotide off. Trimmed from V: 7 bases; trimmed from J: 8 bases; junction bases lacking a gene match: 6. The CDR3 holds 13 amino acids from the cysteine to the phenylalanine. The DNA shown is the 39-base CDR3, in frame from base 1. CDR1 and CDR2, looked up from the germline V gene (reference sequence), are SEHNR and FQNEAQ. Sequencer: Illumina HiSeq 1500. TCRdb passed the public sequencing reads through fastp at Q25 and MiXCR, retaining productive beta sequences. Records with the same CDR3 protein are collapsed into one entry carrying the most frequent genes and DNA. The sample records over 250,000 distinct CDR3 sequences, over 20% of which are singletons. Approximately 14% of the sample comes from the top ten. Broad study findings and their caveats: The ex vivo response was dominated by HLA-C-restricted CMV-specific TCR beta clonotypes, which also provided the single most frequent clonotype in two of eight donors. In both this cohort and an independent roughly 330-donor cohort, the cumulative frequency of public TCR beta family members distinguished carriers of CMV infection plus the relevant HLA type.

Sequencing used PBMCs. The chain uses TRBV7-9 and TRBJ2-1; the central 9 bases match TRBD2. The clonotype comes from a human donor in good health (CMV status not recorded). Some clones in this sample may be carry-over from other donors' samples. The encoded CDR3 is CASKAGGGYEQFF. The nucleotide sequence reads as follows: TGTGCCAGCAAAGCGGGGGGCGGCTATGAGCAGTTCTTC.